This record covers a single TCR beta chain. This record comes from a study of T cell responses to AZD1222 COVID-19 vaccine. Sequencing was performed with immunoSEQ multiplex PCR; in TCRdb, only in-frame clones are kept and a portion is missing. In the table there are some 120,000 clones, approximately 83% of which are singletons. The germline CDR1 and CDR2 sequences are SGDLS and YYNGEE. V lost 0 bases and J 2 bases, leaving 5 bases between the germline ends. This CDR3 has 13 amino acids. This sample comprised peripheral blood, obtained on day 0 of MenACWY control vaccination. The gene calls are TRBV9 and TRBJ1-2; D ambiguous. This receptor was identified in an adult in good health. CDR3 loop: CASSVGGNYGYTF. In DNA, the CDR3 is TGTGCCAGCAGCGTAGGAGGGAACTATGGCTACACCTTC.